A single TCR beta chain is shown here with its context. This CDR3 contains 15 residues. CDR1 and CDR2 (germline): KGHSH, LQKENI. V was pared by 7 bases and J by 4 bases, with 12 bases of the junction left unmatched. Some clones are missing from TCRdb's copy, which holds only in-frame ones; the method was immunoSEQ multiplex PCR. The sample yields around 56,000 clones, about nine tenths seen once. The data stem from a study of T cell changes during pregnancy in multiple sclerosis. The chain joins TRBV18 to TRBJ1-1; TRBD1 matches 7 bases. Specimen: peripheral blood, collected in the first trimester of pregnancy. The clonotype was recovered from a female donor in good health, enrolled as a control in a pregnancy study. The CDR3 sequence is CASFPNRGNLTEAFF. The CDR3 region has the DNA TGTGCCAGCTTCCCCAACAGGGGAAATCTCACTGAAGCTTTCTTT.